The source of this T cell receptor (beta chain) is a study of blood T cell repertoires in COVID-19. Study-wide background: Nucleic acid was either cDNA or gDNA, and it came from T cells, B-cell-depleted T cells, or PBMCs.

TCRdb keeps only in-frame clones here, not all; method: immunoSEQ multiplex PCR. This table holds tens of thousands of clones, 75% to 90% found once. The CDR3 has 14 residues. After removal of 3 bases from V and 0 bases from J, the junction contained 3 bases not matched to a gene. Germline V gene sequence: CDR1 DFQATT, CDR2 SNEGSKA (reference sequence). The sample holds a few counts of this clone. The clonotype originates from a human donor in a cohort sampled during active COVID-19. The chain recombines TRBV20-1 with TRBJ2-3, with 7 bases fitting TRBD1. The specimen was peripheral blood. For the CDR3, the DNA is TGCAGTGCTAGTACGGGACAGAGCACAGATACGCAGTATTTT. Translated: CSASTGQSTDTQYF.